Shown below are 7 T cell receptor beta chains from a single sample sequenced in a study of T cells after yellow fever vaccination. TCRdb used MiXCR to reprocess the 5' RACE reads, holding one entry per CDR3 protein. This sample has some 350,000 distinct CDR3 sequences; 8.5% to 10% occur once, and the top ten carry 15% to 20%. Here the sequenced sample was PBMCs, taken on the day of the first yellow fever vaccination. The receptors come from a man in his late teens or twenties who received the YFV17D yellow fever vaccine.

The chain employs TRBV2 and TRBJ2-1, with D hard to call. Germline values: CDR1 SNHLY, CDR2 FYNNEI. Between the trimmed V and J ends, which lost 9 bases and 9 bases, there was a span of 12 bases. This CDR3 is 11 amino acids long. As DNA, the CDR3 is TGTGCCAGTGGACCCCAAGCTGAGCAGTTCTTC. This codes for CASGPQAEQFF.

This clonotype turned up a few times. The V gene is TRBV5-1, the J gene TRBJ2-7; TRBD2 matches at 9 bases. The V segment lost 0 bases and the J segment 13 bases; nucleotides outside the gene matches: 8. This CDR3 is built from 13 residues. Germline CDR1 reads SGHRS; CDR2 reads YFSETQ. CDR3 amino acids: CASSLEGGGDSYF. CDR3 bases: TGCGCCAGCAGCTTGGAAGGCGGGGGGGACTCCTACTTC.

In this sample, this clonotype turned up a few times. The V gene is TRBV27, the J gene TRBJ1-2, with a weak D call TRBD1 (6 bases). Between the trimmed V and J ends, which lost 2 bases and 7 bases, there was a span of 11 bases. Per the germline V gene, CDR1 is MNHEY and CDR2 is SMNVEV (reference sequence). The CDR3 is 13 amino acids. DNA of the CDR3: TGTGCCAGCAGTTTAGGGGGACAAAGTGGCTACACCTTC. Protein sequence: CASSLGGQSGYTF.

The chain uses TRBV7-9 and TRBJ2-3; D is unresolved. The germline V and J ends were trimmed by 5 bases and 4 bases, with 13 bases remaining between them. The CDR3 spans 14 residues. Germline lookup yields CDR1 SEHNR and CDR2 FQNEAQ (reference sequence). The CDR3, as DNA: TGTGCCAGCAGCCCACAGTCATCCCCAGATACGCAGTATTTT. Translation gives CASSPQSSPDTQYF.

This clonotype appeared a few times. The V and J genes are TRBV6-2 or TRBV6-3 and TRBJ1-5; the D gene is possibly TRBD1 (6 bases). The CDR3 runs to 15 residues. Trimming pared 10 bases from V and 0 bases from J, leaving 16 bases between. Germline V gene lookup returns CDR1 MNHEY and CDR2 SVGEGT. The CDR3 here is CATRTVLYSNQPQHF. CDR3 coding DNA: TGTGCCACTCGGACAGTACTCTATAGCAATCAGCCCCAGCATTTT.

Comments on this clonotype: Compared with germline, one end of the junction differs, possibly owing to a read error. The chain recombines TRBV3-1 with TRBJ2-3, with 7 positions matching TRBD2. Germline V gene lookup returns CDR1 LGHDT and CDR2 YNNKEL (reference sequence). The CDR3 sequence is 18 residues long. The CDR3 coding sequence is TGTGCCACCAGCAGGTTTGGTGGGGAGGGATCACCCACAGATACGCAGTATTTT. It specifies CATSRFGGEGSPTDTQYF.

In nucleotides, the CDR3 is TGTGCCAGCACGCAGACAGGGGGTCAGCCCCAGCATTTT. Amino acid sequence: CASTQTGGQPQHF. The rearrangement links TRBV28 to TRBJ1-5; 9 nucleotides agree with TRBD1. With 7 bases clipped from V and 6 bases from J, the junction kept 4 bases outside the gene matches. The germline V gene encodes CDR1 MDHEN and CDR2 SYDVKM. CDR3 length equals 13 residues.